The 17 T cell receptor beta chains listed next were all sequenced from one sample in a study of T cells in Graves' hyperthyroidism and ophthalmopathy. Template material for amplifying TCR beta CDR3 regions consisted of RNA transcripts. The HTBI primer set served for first-round RT-PCR of the TCR CDR3. In TCRdb, the multiplex PCR reads were re-called with MiXCR into one record per CDR3 protein. Among a few hundred thousand distinct CDR3 sequences listed, 46% were seen once. Sequenced material: peripheral blood or thyroid tissue (not recorded which). Source of these receptors: a woman aged 18-29 years with Graves' hyperthyroidism.

J is TRBJ2-7 and V is TRBV7-6; 7 nucleotides match TRBD2. The CDR3 extends over 15 amino acids. The junction had 11 bases not matched to a gene; V was cut back by 0 bases and J by 9 bases. The V gene's germline CDR1 is SGHVS and CDR2 FNYEAQ. The CDR3 bases are TGTGCCAGCAGCTTAGCGCACGGGGGGAGTGTGGGGCAGTACTTC. Its protein is CASSLAHGGSVGQYF.

In its sample, this clonotype was seen a few times. The V gene is TRBV29-1, the J gene TRBJ2-7; tentatively, D is TRBD1 (6 bases). The CDR3 runs to 13 residues. Germline CDR1 and CDR2: SQVTM and ANQGSEA. The V end was cut by 4 bases, the J end by 7 bases, with 17 bases between. This CDR3 is CSVGGRGHAEQYF. The DNA for the CDR3 is TGCAGCGTTGGGGGCAGGGGACACGCGGAGCAGTACTTC.

This chain uses TRBV6-4 with TRBJ1-2, with a possible D match to TRBD1 (6 bases). Germline V gene lookup returns CDR1 MRHNA and CDR2 SNTAGT. Trimming pared 4 bases from V and 3 bases from J, leaving 15 bases between. The CDR3 consists of 15 residues. CDR3 protein: CASSGGDTGHYGYTF. The DNA of the CDR3 is TGTGCCAGCAGTGGCGGGGACACCGGGCACTATGGCTACACCTTC.

Many counts were recorded for this clonotype. The chain carries TRBV2 and TRBJ2-7, with no clear D. The ends were cut back, 10 bases at V and 9 bases at J, with 31 bases in the middle. CDR3 length: 16 residues. Germline V lookup: CDR1 SNHLY, CDR2 FYNNEI. In DNA, the CDR3 is TGTGCCACCCTTGGGGAACCCCCAGCTTTGCGATCCGGGCAGTACTTC. As protein: CATLGEPPALRSGQYF.

This clonotype has ten or more counts. The J gene is TRBJ2-7, the V gene TRBV20-1; D uncertain. CDR1 and CDR2 (germline): DFQATT, SNEGSKA (reference sequence). V gave up 4 bases and J gave up 1 base, with 11 bases separating them. The length of the CDR3 is 13 residues. The CDR3 spells CSAIETQSYEQYF. The CDR3 DNA sequence: TGCAGTGCTATCGAGACACAGTCCTACGAGCAGTACTTC.

The rearrangement joins TRBV19 to TRBJ2-2; TRBD2 agrees at 12 bases. V lost 11 bases, J lost 5 bases, and 9 bases stayed unmatched. The V gene's germline CDR1 is LNHDA and CDR2 SQIVND (reference sequence). The CDR3 spans 15 residues. CDR3 residues: CAWSVGTSGTGELFF. CDR3 coding DNA: TGTGCCTGGAGTGTAGGGACTAGCGGGACCGGGGAGCTGTTTTTT.

This clonotype was counted ten times or more. This chain connects TRBV3-1 to TRBJ2-7; D unclear. Deletions cut 8 bases from V and 5 bases from J, with 19 bases between. The CDR3 consists of 14 residues. CDR1 is LGHDT, CDR2 YNNKEL, per germline (reference sequence). Here the CDR3 reads CASGNLAETHEQYF. In DNA, the CDR3 is TGTGCCAGCGGCAACCTTGCAGAAACCCACGAGCAGTACTTC.

This clonotype was recorded many times. V and J are TRBV7-2 and TRBJ2-7, with 7 bases matching TRBD2. The V and J ends lost 5 bases and 1 base, in that order; junction bases with no gene match: 8. Germline V gene data show CDR1 as SGHTA and CDR2 as FQGNSA. The CDR3 contains 15 residues. The CDR3, as DNA: TGTGCCAGCAGCCCGTTTTCTAGCGGATCCTACGAGCAGTACTTC. Translation gives CASSPFSSGSYEQYF.

The chain couples TRBV7-3 to TRBJ2-3; D is ambiguous. V was cut by 4 bases and J by 4 bases, with 9 bases left in between. The CDR3 covers 13 residues. Per the germline V gene, CDR1 is SGHTA and CDR2 is FQGTGA. CDR3 protein: CASSSTLSDTQYF. CDR3 sequence (DNA): TGTGCCAGCAGCTCAACCTTGTCAGATACGCAGTATTTT.

The CDR3, as DNA: TGTGCCAGCAGCCCCCATGTAGCGGGAGGGGCTAACTATGGCTACACCTTC. The encoded protein is CASSPHVAGGANYGYTF. This rearrangement joins TRBV11-2 to TRBJ1-2; TRBD1 is a possible D gene (5 bases). Trimming pared 5 bases from V and 0 bases from J, leaving 19 bases between. CDR1 and CDR2 (germline): SGHAT, FQNNGV. The CDR3 sequence is 17 residues long.

This chain connects TRBV29-1 to TRBJ1-2; 11 nucleotides align to TRBD1. The germline V gene encodes CDR1 SQVTM and CDR2 ANQGSEA. Trimming at V came to 0 bases and at J to 7 bases, leaving 4 bases not matched to a gene. The CDR3 runs to 14 residues. CDR3 in amino acids: CSVEDRGTGGGYTF. The CDR3 DNA reads TGCAGCGTTGAAGATCGGGGGACAGGGGGTGGCTACACCTTC.

This chain links TRBV18 with TRBJ2-5; 10 nucleotides align to TRBD2. This CDR3 spans 17 amino acids. V was clipped by 0 bases and J by 5 bases; unmatched bases: 9. Germline CDR1 and CDR2: KGHSH and LQKENI. CDR3 sequence reads: CASSPPTSGTLLETQYF. The CDR3 DNA follows: TGTGCCAGCTCACCACCTACTAGCGGGACTCTCCTCGAGACCCAGTACTTC.

The V gene is TRBV11-2, the J gene TRBJ2-7; the D is unclear. Germline V CDR1 and CDR2: SGHAT, FQNNGV. The V and J ends lost 8 bases and 0 bases respectively, with 5 bases between them. The CDR3 has 11 residues. In DNA, the CDR3 is TGTGCCAGCCCCAGCTCCTACGAGCAGTACTTC. It specifies CASPSSYEQYF.

This clonotype was seen at least ten times. The chain carries TRBV7-9 and TRBJ1-5; D remains ambiguous. V lost 2 bases to trimming and J lost 6 bases, with 5 bases between them. CDR1 is SEHNR, CDR2 FQNEAQ, per germline (reference sequence). This CDR3 has 12 residues. CDR3 DNA sequence: TGTGCCAGCAGCTTATGGGGTCAGCCCCAGCATTTT. Residues: CASSLWGQPQHF.

In this sample, this clonotype turned up many times. This chain connects TRBV29-1 to TRBJ2-5; perhaps TRBD2 as D (5 bases). Germline values: CDR1 SQVTM, CDR2 ANQGSEA. Trimming removed 7 bases at V and 4 bases at J, with 25 bases between. The CDR3 length is 16 residues. The CDR3 coding sequence is TGCAGCGCCGCTCCATCCGGCCGGGGAGTGCGAGAGACCCAGTACTTC. Residues: CSAAPSGRGVRETQYF.

This clonotype was counted many times. V usage is TRBV20-1 and J usage is TRBJ2-7; perhaps D is TRBD1 or TRBD2 (7 bases each). This CDR3 has 14 amino acids. The V gene's germline CDR1 is DFQATT and CDR2 SNEGSKA (reference sequence). Trimming shortened V by 5 bases and J by 1 base, and 15 bases separated the two germline ends. Written as DNA, the CDR3 is TGCAGTGCTGCCCCAGGGGGGGGATCCTACGAGCAGTACTTC. Amino acids: CSAAPGGGSYEQYF.

This clonotype showed up many times. CDR3 in amino acids: CASSQDRRNEKLFF. CDR3 in DNA: TGCGCCAGCAGCCAGGACAGGCGGAATGAAAAACTGTTTTTT. The gene calls are TRBV4-1 and TRBJ1-4; TRBD1 matches at 7 bases. The V segment lost 3 bases and the J segment 5 bases; nucleotides outside the gene matches: 3. The CDR3 has 14 residues. Germline values: CDR1 MGHRA, CDR2 YSYEKL.